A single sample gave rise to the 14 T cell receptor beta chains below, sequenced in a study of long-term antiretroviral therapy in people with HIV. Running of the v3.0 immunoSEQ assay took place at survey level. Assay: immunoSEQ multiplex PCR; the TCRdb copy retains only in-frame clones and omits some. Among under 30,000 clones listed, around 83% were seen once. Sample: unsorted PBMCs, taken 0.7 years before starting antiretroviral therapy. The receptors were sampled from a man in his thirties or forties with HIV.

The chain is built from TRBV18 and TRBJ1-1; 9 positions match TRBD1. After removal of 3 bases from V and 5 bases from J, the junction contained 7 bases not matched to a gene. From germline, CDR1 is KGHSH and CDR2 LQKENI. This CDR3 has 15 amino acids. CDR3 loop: CASSPTKQGATEAFF. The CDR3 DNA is TGTGCCAGCTCACCCACTAAACAGGGGGCTACTGAAGCTTTCTTT.

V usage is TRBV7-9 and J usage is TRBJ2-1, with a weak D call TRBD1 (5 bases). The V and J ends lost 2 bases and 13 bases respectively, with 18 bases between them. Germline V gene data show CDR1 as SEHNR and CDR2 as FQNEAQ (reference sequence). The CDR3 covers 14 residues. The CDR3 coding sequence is TGTGCCAGCAGCTTAAGGGAAAGCAGGGAAGAACAGTTCTTC. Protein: CASSLRESREEQFF.

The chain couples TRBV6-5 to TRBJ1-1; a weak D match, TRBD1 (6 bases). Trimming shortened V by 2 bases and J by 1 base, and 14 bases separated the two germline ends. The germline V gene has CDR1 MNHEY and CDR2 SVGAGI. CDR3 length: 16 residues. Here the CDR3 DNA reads TGTGCCAGCAGTTACGTACAGGGCCTGGCGAACACTGAAGCTTTCTTT. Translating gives CASSYVQGLANTEAFF.

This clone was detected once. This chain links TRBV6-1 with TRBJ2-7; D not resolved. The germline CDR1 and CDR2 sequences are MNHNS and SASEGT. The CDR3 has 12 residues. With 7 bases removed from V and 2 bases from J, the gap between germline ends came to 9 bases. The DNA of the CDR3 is TGTGCCAGCATCTCCCATCCCTACGAGCAGTACTTC. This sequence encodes CASISHPYEQYF.

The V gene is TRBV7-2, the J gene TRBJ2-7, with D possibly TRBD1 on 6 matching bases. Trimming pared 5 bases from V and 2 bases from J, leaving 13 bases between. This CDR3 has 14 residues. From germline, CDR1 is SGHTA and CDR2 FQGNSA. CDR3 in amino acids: CASSPRTVPYEQYF. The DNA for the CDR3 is TGTGCCAGCAGCCCGCGGACAGTACCCTACGAGCAGTACTTC.

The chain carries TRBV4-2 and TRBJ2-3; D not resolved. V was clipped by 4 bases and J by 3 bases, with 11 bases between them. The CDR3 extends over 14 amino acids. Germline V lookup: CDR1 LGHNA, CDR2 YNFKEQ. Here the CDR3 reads CASSREEATDTQYF. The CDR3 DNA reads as TGTGCCAGCAGCCGGGAAGAGGCAACAGATACGCAGTATTTT.

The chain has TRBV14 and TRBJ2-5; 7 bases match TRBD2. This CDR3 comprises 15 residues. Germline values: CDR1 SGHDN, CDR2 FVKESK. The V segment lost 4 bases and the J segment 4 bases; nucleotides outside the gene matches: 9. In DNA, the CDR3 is TGTGCCAGCAGCCCCTTGGGAGGGGACGGAGAGACCCAGTACTTC. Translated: CASSPLGGDGETQYF.

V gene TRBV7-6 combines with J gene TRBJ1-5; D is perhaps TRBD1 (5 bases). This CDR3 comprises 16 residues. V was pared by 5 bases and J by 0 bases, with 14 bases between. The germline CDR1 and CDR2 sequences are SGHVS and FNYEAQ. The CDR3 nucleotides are TGTGCCAGCAGCCCCTTGGACGGACATAGCAATCAGCCCCAGCATTTT. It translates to CASSPLDGHSNQPQHF.

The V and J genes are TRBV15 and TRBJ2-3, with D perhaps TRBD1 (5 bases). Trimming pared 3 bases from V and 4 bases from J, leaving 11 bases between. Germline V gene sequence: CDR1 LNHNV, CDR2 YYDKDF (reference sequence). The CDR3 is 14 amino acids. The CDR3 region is CATSSLRGADTQYF. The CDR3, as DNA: TGTGCCACCAGCAGTCTTAGGGGCGCAGATACGCAGTATTTT.

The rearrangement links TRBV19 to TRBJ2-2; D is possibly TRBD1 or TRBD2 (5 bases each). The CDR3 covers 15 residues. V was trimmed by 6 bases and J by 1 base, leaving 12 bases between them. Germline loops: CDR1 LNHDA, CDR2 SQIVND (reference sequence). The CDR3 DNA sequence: TGTGCCAGTAGATCCGGGACCGGGAACACCGGGGAGCTGTTTTTT. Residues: CASRSGTGNTGELFF.

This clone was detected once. Written as DNA, the CDR3 is TGTGCCAGCAGCGTAGAGGGCGGGAGCTACGAGCAGTACTTC. As protein: CASSVEGGSYEQYF. This rearrangement joins TRBV9 to TRBJ2-7; 7 bases are a match to TRBD2. V was clipped by 0 bases and J by 3 bases; unmatched bases: 3. The CDR3 consists of 14 residues. Looked up from germline, CDR1 is SGDLS and CDR2 is YYNGEE.

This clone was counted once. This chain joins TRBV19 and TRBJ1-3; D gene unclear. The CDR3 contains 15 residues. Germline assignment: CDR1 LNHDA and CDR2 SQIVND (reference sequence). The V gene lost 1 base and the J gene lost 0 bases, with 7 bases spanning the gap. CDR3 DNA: TGTGCCAGTAGTATAGCCCTAACCTCTGGAAACACCATATATTTT. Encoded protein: CASSIALTSGNTIYF. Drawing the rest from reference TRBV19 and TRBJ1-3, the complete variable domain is DGGITQSPKYLFRKEGQNVTLSCEQNLNHDAMYWYRQDPGQGLRLIYYSQIVNDFQKGDIAEGYSVSREKKESFPLTVTSAQKNPTAFYLCASSIALTSGNTIYFGEGSWLTVV.

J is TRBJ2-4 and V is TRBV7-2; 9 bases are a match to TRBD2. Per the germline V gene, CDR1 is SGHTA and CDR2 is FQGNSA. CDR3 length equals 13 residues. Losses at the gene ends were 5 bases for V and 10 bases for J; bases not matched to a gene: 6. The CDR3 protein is CASSAAGGSIQYF. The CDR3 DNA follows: TGTGCCAGCAGCGCAGCGGGGGGCTCTATTCAGTACTTC. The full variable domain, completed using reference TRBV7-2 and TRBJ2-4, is GAGVSQSPSNKVTEKGKDVELRCDPISGHTALYWYRQSLGQGLEFLIYFQGNSAPDKSGLPSDRFSAERTGGSVSTLTIQRTQQEDSAVYLCASSAAGGSIQYFGAGTRLSVL.

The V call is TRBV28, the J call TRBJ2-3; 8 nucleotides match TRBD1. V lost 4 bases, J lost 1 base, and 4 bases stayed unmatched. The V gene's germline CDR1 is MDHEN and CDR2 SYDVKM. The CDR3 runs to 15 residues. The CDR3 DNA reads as TGTGCCAGCAGTTATGGGGGACAGGGCACAGATACGCAGTATTTT. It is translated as CASSYGGQGTDTQYF.